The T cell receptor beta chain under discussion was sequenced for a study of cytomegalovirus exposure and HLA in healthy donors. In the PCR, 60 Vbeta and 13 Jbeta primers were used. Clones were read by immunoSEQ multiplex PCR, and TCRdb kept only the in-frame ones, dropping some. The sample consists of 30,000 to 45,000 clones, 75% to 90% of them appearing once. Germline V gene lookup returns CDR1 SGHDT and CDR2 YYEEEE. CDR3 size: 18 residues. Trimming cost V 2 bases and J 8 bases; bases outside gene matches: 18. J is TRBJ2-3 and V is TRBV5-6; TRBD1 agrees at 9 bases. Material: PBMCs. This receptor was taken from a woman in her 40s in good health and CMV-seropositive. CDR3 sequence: CASSFFTGGALGSSTQYF. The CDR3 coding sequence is TGTGCCAGCAGCTTCTTTACAGGGGGCGCGTTGGGATCAAGTACGCAGTATTTT.